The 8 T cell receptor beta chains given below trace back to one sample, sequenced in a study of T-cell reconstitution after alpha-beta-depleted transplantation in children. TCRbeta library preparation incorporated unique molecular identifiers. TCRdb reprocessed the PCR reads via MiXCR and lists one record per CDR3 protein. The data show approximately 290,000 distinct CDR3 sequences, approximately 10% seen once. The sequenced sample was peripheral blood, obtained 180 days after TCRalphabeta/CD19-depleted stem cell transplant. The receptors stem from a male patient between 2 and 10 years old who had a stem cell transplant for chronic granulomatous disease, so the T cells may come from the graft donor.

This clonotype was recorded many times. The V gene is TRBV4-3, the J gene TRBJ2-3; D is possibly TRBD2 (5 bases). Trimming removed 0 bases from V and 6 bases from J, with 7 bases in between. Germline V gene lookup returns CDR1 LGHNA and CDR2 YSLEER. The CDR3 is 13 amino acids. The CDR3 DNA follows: TGCGCCAGCAGCCAAGAAGGAGGCGATACGCAGTATTTT. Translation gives CASSQEGGDTQYF.

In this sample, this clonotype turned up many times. The CDR3 nucleotides read TGCGCCAGCAGCTTGGAGGGCAGAACCTACGAGCAGTACTTC. Its protein is CASSLEGRTYEQYF. The chain carries TRBV5-1 and TRBJ2-7; unclear D gene. From germline, CDR1 is SGHRS and CDR2 YFSETQ. The CDR3 sequence is 14 residues long. V was cut by 0 bases and J by 2 bases, with 9 bases left in between.

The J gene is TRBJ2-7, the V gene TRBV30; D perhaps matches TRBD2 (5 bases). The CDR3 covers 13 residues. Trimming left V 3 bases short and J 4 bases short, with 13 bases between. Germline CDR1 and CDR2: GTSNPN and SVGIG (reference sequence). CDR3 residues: CAWSLEVSYEQYF. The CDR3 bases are TGTGCCTGGAGCCTGGAGGTTTCGTACGAGCAGTACTTC.

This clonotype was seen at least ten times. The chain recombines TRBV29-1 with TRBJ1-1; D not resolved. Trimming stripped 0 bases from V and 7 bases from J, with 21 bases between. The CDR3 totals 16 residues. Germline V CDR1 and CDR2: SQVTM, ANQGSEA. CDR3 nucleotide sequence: TGCAGCGTTGAAGACGCGGCAGGACCCGGGTTTGGTGAAGCTTTCTTT. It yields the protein CSVEDAAGPGFGEAFF.

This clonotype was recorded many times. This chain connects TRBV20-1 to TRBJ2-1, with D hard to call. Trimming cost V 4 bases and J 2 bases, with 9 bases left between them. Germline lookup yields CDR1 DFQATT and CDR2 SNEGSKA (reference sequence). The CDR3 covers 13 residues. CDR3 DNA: TGCAGTGCTAAGAGCGTTACCTACAATGAGCAGTTCTTC. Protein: CSAKSVTYNEQFF.

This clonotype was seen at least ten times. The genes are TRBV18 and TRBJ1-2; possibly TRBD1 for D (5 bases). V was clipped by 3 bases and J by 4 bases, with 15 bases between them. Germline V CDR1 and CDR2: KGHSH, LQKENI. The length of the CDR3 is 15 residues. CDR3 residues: CASSPRARNPYGYTF. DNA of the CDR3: TGTGCCAGCTCACCCAGGGCCCGCAACCCCTATGGCTACACCTTC.

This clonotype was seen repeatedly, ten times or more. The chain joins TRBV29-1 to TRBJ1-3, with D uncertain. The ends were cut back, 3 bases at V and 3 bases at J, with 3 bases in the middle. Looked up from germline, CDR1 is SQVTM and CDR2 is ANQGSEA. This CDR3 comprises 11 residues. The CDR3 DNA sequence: TGCAGCGTTGATCGTGGAAACACCATATATTTT. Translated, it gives CSVDRGNTIYF.

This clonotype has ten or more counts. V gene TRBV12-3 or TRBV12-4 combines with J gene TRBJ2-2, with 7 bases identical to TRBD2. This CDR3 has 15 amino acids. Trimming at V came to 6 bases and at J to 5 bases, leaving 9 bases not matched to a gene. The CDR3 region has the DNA TGTGCCAGCAGAAATACGGGAGGAGGTACCGGGGAGCTGTTTTTT. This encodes CASRNTGGGTGELFF.